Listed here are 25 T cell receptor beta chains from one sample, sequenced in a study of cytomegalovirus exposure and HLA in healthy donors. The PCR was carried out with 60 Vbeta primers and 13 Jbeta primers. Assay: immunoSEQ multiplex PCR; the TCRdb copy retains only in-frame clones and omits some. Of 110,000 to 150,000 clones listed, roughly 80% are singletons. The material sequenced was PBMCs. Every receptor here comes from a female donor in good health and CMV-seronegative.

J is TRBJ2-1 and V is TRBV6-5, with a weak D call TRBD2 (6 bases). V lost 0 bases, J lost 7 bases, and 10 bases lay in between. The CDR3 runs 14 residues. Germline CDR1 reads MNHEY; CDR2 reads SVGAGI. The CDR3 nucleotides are TGTGCCAGCAGTTACTCGTCCCGGGGGAATGAGCAGTTCTTC. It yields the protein CASSYSSRGNEQFF.

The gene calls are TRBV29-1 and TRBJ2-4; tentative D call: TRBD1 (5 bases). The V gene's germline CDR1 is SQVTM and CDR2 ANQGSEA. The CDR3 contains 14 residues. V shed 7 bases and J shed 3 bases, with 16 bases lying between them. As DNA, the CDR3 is TGCAGCGCTAGGGTAGGGGTGGACAAAAACATTCAGTACTTC. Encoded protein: CSARVGVDKNIQYF.

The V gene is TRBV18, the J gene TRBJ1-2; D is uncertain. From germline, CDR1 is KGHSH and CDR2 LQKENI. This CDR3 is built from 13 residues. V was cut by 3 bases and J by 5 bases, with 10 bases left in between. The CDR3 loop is CASSPNGGYGYTF. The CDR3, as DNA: TGTGCCAGCTCACCCAACGGAGGGTATGGCTACACCTTC.

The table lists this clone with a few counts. The CDR3 nucleotides read TGTGCCAGCAGTCGACTAGCGGGAGGCCACGAGCAGTACTTC. This sequence encodes CASSRLAGGHEQYF. The rearrangement links TRBV27 to TRBJ2-7; 13 bases agree with TRBD2. Germline-derived CDR1 and CDR2 are MNHEY and SMNVEV (reference sequence). V dropped 5 bases and J dropped 5; count of bases not matched to a gene: 3. CDR3 length: 14 amino acids.

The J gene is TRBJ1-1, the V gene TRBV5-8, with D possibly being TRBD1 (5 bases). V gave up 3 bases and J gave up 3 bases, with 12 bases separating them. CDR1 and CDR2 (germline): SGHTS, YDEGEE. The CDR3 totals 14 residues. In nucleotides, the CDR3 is TGTGCCAGCAGCTACCGGGGGGGGGACACTGAAGCTTTCTTT. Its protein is CASSYRGGDTEAFF. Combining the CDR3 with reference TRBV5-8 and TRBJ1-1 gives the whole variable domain EAGVTQSPTHLIKTRGQQATLRCSPISGHTSVYWYQQALGLGLQFLLWYDEGEERNRGNFPPRFSGRQFPNYSSELNVNALELEDSALYLCASSYRGGDTEAFFGQGTRLTVV.

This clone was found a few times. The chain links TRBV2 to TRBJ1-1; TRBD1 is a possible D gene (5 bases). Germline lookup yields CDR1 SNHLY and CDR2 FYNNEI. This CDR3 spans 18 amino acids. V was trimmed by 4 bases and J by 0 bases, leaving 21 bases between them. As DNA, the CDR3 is TGTGCCAGCAGTGGTAGACAGAATAGTGCTATTATGAACACTGAAGCTTTCTTT. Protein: CASSGRQNSAIMNTEAFF.

This CDR3 reads CASSPSAGTGPTEKLFF. The DNA for the CDR3 is TGTGCCAGCAGTCCATCCGCCGGGACAGGGCCCACTGAAAAACTGTTTTTT. This rearrangement joins TRBV28 to TRBJ1-4, with TRBD1 matching 9 bases. CDR3 length: 17 residues. Germline CDR1 is MDHEN and CDR2 is SYDVKM. J lost 7 bases, V lost 5 bases, and 14 bases had no gene match. Full variable domain (outside the CDR3, taken from reference TRBV28 and TRBJ1-4): DVKVTQSSRYLVKRTGEKVFLECVQDMDHENMFWYRQDPGLGLRLIYFSYDVKMKEKGDIPEGYSVSREKKERFSLILESASTNQTSMYLCASSPSAGTGPTEKLFFGSGTQLSVL.

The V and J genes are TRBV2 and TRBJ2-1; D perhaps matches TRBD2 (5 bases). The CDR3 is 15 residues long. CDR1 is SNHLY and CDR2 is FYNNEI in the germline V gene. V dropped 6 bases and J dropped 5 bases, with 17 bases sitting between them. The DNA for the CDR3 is TGTGCCAGCAGAATAGATGGAGCGGTCAACAATGAGCAGTTCTTC. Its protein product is CASRIDGAVNNEQFF.

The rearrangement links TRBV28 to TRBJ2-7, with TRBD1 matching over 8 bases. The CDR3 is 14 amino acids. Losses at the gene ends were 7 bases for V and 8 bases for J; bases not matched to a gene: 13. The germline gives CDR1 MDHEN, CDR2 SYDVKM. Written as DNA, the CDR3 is TGTGCCAGCACCTCAGGGACAGGAGGCGGAAAGCAGTACTTC. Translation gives CASTSGTGGGKQYF.

The CDR3 DNA is TGTGCCAGTAGTATGATAAGCGGGACGAGCTCCTACGAGCAGTACTTC. The encoded protein is CASSMISGTSSYEQYF. The V and J genes are TRBV19 and TRBJ2-7; 7 bases map to TRBD2. The germline V gene has CDR1 LNHDA and CDR2 SQIVND (reference sequence). V lost 3 bases, J lost 0 bases, and 8 bases stayed unmatched. The CDR3 is 16 amino acids.

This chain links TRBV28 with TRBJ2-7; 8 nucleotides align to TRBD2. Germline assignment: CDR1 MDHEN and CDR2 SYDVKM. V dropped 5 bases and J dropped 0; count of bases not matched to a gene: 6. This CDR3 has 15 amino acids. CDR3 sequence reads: CASSTTSVSSYEQYF. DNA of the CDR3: TGTGCCAGCAGTACGACTAGCGTAAGCTCCTACGAGCAGTACTTC.

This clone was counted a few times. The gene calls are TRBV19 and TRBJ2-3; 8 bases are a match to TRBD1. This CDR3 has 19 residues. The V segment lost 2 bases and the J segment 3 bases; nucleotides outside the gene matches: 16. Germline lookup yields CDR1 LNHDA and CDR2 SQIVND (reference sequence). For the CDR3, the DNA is TGTGCCAGTAGTATAATCTGGACAGGGAACGGTTGGACTACAGATACGCAGTATTTT. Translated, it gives CASSIIWTGNGWTTDTQYF.

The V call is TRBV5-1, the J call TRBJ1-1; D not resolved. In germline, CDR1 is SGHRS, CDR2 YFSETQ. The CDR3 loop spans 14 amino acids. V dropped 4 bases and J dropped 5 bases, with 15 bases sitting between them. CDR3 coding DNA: TGCGCCAGCAGCCCCGCGGGAGGAGGAACTGAAGCTTTCTTT. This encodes CASSPAGGGTEAFF.

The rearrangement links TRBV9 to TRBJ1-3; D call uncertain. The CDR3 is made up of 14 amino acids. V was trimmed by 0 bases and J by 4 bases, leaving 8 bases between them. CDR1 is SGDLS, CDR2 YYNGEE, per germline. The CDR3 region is CASSVGQKGNTIYF. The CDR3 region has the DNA TGTGCCAGCAGCGTAGGGCAGAAAGGAAACACCATATATTTT.

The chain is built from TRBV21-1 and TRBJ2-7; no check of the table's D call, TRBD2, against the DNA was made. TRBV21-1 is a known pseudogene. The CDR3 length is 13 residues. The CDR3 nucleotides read TGTGCCAGCAGCATAACCCCGGTCAACGAGCAGTACTTC. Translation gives CASSITPVNEQYF.

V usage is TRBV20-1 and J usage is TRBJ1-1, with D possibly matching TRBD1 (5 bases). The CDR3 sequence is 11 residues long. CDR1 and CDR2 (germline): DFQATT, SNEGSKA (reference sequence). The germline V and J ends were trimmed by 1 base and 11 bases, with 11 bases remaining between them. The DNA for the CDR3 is TGCAGTGCTAGAGTGGAAAGGGGTGCTTTCTTT. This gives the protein CSARVERGAFF.

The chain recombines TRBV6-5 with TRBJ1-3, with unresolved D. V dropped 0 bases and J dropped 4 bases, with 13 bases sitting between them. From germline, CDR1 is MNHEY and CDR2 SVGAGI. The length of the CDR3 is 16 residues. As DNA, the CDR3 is TGTGCCAGCAGTTACTCGCAGAGAGGGTTCGGAAACACCATATATTTT. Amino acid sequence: CASSYSQRGFGNTIYF.

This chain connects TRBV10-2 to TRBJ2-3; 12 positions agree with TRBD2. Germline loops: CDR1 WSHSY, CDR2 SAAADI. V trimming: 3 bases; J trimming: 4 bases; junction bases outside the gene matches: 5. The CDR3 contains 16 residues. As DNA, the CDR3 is TGCGCCAGCAGTGATCGGACTAGCGGGACCGCAGATACGCAGTATTTT. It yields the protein CASSDRTSGTADTQYF.

Here the CDR3 DNA reads TGTGCCAGCAGCGTAGACCTACAGGGCGGTCAGCCCCAGCATTTT. Translation: CASSVDLQGGQPQHF. The gene calls are TRBV9 and TRBJ1-5; possible D gene TRBD1, 6 bases. CDR1 and CDR2 from the germline V gene are SGDLS and YYNGEE. Trimming removed 0 bases at V and 6 bases at J, with 13 bases between. The CDR3 is 15 residues long.

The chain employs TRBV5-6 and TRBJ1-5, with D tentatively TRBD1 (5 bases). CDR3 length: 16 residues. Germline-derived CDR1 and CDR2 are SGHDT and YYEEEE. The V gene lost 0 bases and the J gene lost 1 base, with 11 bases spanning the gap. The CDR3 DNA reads TGTGCCAGCAGCTTGGCGGCAGGGAAAAGCAATCAGCCCCAGCATTTT. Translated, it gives CASSLAAGKSNQPQHF.

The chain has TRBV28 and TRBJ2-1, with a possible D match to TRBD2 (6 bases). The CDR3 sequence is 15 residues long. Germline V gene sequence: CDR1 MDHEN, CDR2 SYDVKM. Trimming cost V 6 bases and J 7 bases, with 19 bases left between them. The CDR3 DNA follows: TGTGCCAGCAGCCCCCGGGAGACGACATGGAATGAGCAGTTCTTC. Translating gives CASSPRETTWNEQFF.

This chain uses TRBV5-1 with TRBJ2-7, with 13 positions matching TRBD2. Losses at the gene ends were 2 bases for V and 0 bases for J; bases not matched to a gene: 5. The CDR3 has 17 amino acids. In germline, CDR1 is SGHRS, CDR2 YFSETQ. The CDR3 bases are TGCGCCAGCAGCTTCTCGACTAGCGGGAGGATCTCCTACGAGCAGTACTTC. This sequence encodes CASSFSTSGRISYEQYF.

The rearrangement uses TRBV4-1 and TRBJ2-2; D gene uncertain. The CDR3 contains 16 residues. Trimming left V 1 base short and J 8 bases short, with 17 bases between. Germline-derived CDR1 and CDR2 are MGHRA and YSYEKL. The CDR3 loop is CASSQGLRSTMGELFF. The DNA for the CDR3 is TGCGCCAGCAGCCAAGGTCTGAGATCCACCATGGGGGAGCTGTTTTTT.

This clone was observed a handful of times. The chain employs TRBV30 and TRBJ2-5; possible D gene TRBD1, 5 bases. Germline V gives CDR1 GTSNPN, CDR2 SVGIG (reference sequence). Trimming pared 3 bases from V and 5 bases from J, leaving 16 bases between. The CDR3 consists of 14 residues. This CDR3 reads CAWSPTVGRETQYF. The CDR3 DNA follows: TGTGCCTGGAGCCCGACAGTAGGACGGGAGACCCAGTACTTC.

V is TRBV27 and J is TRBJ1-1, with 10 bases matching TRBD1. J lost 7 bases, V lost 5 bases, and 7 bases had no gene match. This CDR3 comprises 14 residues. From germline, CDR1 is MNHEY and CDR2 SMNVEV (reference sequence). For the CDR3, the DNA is TGTGCCAGCAGTCCAGGACAGGGGGTTGATGAAGCTTTCTTT. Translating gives CASSPGQGVDEAFF.